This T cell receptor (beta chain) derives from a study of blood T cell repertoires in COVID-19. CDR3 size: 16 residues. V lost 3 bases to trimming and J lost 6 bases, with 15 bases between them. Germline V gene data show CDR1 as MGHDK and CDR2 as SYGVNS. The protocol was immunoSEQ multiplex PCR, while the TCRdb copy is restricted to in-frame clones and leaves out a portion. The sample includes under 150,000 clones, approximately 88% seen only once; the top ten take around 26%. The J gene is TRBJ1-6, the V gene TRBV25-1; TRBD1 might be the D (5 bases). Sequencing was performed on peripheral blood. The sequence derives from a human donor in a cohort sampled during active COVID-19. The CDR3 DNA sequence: TGTGCCAGCAGTGAGTGGGAGGGGCCCCTTAATTCACCCCTCCACTTT. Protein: CASSEWEGPLNSPLHF.